This T cell receptor beta chain was sequenced in a study of blood T cell repertoires in COVID-19. In the original analysis: Estimated nucleated cell counts came from reference gene primer amplification. TCRdb keeps only in-frame clones here, not all; method: immunoSEQ multiplex PCR. The V and J calls and the clone size are those of that table, but D and trimming were determined from the DNA. The table records around 26,000 clones, about 89% of them present only once. This CDR3 is 15 amino acids long. Germline-derived CDR1 and CDR2 are MNHEY and SVGAGI. V was trimmed by 7 bases and J by 9 bases, leaving 22 bases between them.

The V and J genes are TRBV6-5 and TRBJ2-1, with D tentatively TRBD1 (6 bases). Sequenced: peripheral blood. The TCR sequence derives from a human donor in a cohort sampled during active COVID-19. The CDR3 spells CASTIQTGHLSEQFF. The DNA for the CDR3 is TGTGCCAGCACGATACAAACGGGACACCTATCTGAGCAGTTCTTC.